A single T cell receptor beta chain is shown here with its context. Its target is not known. The record originates from a study of glioma-infiltrating T cells after dendritic cell vaccination. Study outcomes and limitations: The cohort had few patients with full blood and tumor sets.

The CDR3 covers 13 residues. In germline, CDR1 is SGHAT, CDR2 FQNNGV. Trimming cost V 5 bases and J 3 bases, with 10 bases left between them. The table came from immunoSEQ multiplex PCR; TCRdb's copy has only in-frame clones and leaves some out. Of over 75,000 clones in the sample, approximately 80% were seen once. Documented time point: after dendritic cell vaccination, including at tumor progression/relapse. Isocitrate dehydrogenase mutation was absent in all glioblastoma patients. The chain carries TRBV11-2 and TRBJ1-2; D is unclear. The sample consisted of blood, taken after dendritic cell vaccination. The sequence was collected from a human donor with glioblastoma. The CDR3 here is CASSRSRDYGYTF. DNA of the CDR3: TGTGCCAGCAGCCGCTCTAGAGACTATGGCTACACCTTC.